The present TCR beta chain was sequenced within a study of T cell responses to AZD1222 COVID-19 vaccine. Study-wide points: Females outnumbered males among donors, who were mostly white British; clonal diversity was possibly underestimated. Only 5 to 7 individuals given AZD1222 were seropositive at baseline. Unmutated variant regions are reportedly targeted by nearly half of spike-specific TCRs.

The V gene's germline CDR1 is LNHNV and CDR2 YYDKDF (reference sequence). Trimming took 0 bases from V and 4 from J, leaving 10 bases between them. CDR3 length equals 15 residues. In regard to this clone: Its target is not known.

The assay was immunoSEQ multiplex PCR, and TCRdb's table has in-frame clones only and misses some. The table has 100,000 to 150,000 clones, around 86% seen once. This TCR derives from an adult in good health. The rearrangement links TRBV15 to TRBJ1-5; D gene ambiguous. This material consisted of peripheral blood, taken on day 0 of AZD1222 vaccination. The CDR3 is CATSRDGKLNQPQHF. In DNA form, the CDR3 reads TGTGCCACCAGCAGAGATGGGAAGTTAAATCAGCCCCAGCATTTT.